A single sample is the source of the 32 T cell receptor beta chains below, sequenced in a study of CD8+CD57+ T cells in acquired aplastic anemia. The use of genomic DNA as template underpinned the TCR beta VDJ and CDR3 profiling. Via MiXCR, TCRdb re-called the reads, giving one row per CDR3 protein. This sample has about 150,000 distinct CDR3 sequences, with about 50% found just once. Sequenced patients had shown CD8+CD57+ cell expansion by flow cytometry. Specimen: sorted CD4+, CD8+, or CD8+CD57+ T cells (not recorded which) from PBMCs. These receptors all stem from a human donor with aplastic anemia.

The chain employs TRBV29-1 and TRBJ1-1; D gene uncertain. Trimming left V 3 bases short and J 9 bases short, with 14 bases between. This CDR3 comprises 12 residues. Germline V gives CDR1 SQVTM, CDR2 ANQGSEA. In DNA form, the CDR3 reads TGCAGCGTTGAGAAGGCTTATGGGAAAGCTTTCTTT. This gives the protein CSVEKAYGKAFF. Variable domain in full (rest from reference TRBV29-1 and TRBJ1-1): SAVISQKPSRDICQRGTSLTIQCQVDSQVTMMFWYRQQPGQSLTLIATANQGSEATYESGFVIDKFPISRPNLTFSTLTVSNMSPEDSSIYLCSVEKAYGKAFFGQGTRLTVV.

The chain combines TRBV20-1 with TRBJ2-5, with 7 bases identical to TRBD2. Looked up from germline, CDR1 is DFQATT and CDR2 is SNEGSKA (reference sequence). V gave up 3 bases and J gave up 2 bases; unmatched junction bases: 6. This CDR3 region has 14 residues. The CDR3 is CSARRGTLQETQYF. CDR3 DNA: TGCAGTGCTAGGCGGGGGACCTTACAAGAGACCCAGTACTTC.

The chain joins TRBV9 to TRBJ2-1, with TRBD2 identical over 8 bases. Germline V gene lookup returns CDR1 SGDLS and CDR2 YYNGEE. V was pared by 0 bases and J by 5 bases, with 7 bases of the junction left unmatched. This CDR3 spans 16 amino acids. CDR3 sequence (DNA): TGTGCCAGCAGCGTAGAAACGGGAGGGTTGCACAATGAGCAGTTCTTC. Protein sequence: CASSVETGGLHNEQFF.

Many counts were recorded for this clonotype. The chain has TRBV11-2 and TRBJ2-7; no clear D. Germline CDR1 is SGHAT and CDR2 is FQNNGV. Trimming shortened V by 0 bases and J by 0 bases, and 3 bases separated the two germline ends. This CDR3 has 13 amino acids. The CDR3 reads CASSLDGSYEQYF. CDR3 nucleotides: TGTGCCAGCAGCTTAGATGGCTCCTACGAGCAGTACTTC. The variable domain in full, with the rest retrieved from reference TRBV11-2 and TRBJ2-7, is EAGVAQSPRYKIIEKRQSVAFWCNPISGHATLYWYQQILGQGPKLLIQFQNNGVVDDSQLPKDRFSAERLKGVDSTLKIQPAKLEDSAVYLCASSLDGSYEQYFGPGTRLTVT.

The V and J genes are TRBV3-1 and TRBJ1-5; D call uncertain. The V end was cut by 5 bases, the J end by 0 bases, with 5 bases between. This CDR3 is built from 13 residues. Germline loops: CDR1 LGHDT, CDR2 YNNKEL (reference sequence). This chain's CDR3 is CASSAASNQPQHF. The CDR3 DNA follows: TGTGCCAGCAGCGCAGCTAGCAATCAGCCCCAGCATTTT.

This chain links TRBV5-1 with TRBJ2-3; TRBD1 is a possible D gene (5 bases). The CDR3 is made up of 16 amino acids. The germline gives CDR1 SGHRS, CDR2 YFSETQ. V gave up 4 bases and J gave up 4 bases, with 19 bases separating them. CDR3 sequence: CASSPGHRMQADTQYF. The DNA for the CDR3 is TGCGCCAGCAGCCCCGGACACCGAATGCAGGCAGATACGCAGTATTTT. Full variable domain (remainder filled in from reference TRBV5-1 and TRBJ2-3): KAGVTQTPRYLIKTRGQQVTLSCSPISGHRSVSWYQQTPGQGLQFLFEYFSETQRNKGNFPGRFSGRQFSNSRSEMNVSTLELGDSALYLCASSPGHRMQADTQYFGPGTRLTVL.

The chain has TRBV30 and TRBJ2-1; D gene ambiguous. The germline CDR1 and CDR2 sequences are GTSNPN and SVGIG (reference sequence). This CDR3 spans 12 amino acids. Trimming left V 3 bases short and J 8 bases short, with 11 bases between. The CDR3 bases are TGTGCCTGGAGCCTCCTCTTCTATGAGCAGTTCTTC. Protein product: CAWSLLFYEQFF. Looking up the rest from reference TRBV30 and TRBJ2-1 gives the full variable domain: SQTIHQWPATLVQPVGSPLSLECTVEGTSNPNLYWYRQAAGRGLQLLFYSVGIGQISSEVPQNLSASRPQDRQFILSSKKLLLSDSGFYLCAWSLLFYEQFFGPGTRLTVL.

V is TRBV24-1 and J is TRBJ2-2; D gene unclear. The CDR3 extends over 14 amino acids. CDR1 is KGHDR, CDR2 SFDVKD, per germline. V was cut by 3 bases and J by 4 bases, with 8 bases left in between. The CDR3 DNA reads TGTGCCACCAGTGATGCGCGAGGCACCGGGGAGCTGTTTTTT. Its protein is CATSDARGTGELFF.

Only a few counts were recorded for this clonotype. V is TRBV20-1 and J is TRBJ1-6; TRBD1 might be the D (5 bases). Trimming pared 6 bases from V and 10 bases from J, leaving 19 bases between. Germline assignment: CDR1 DFQATT and CDR2 SNEGSKA (reference sequence). This CDR3 has 14 residues. The CDR3 reads CSASGGIKKSPLHF. The CDR3 nucleotides are TGCAGTGCAAGCGGGGGTATAAAGAAGTCACCCCTCCACTTT.

The chain recombines TRBV29-1 with TRBJ2-2; D unresolved. CDR3 length: 13 residues. Trimming left V 3 bases short and J 2 bases short, with 7 bases between. Germline lookup yields CDR1 SQVTM and CDR2 ANQGSEA. This CDR3 reads CSVDRLNTGELFF. Here the CDR3 DNA reads TGCAGCGTTGATAGGCTAAACACCGGGGAGCTGTTTTTT.

This clonotype was counted between two and nine times. One base away lies a much larger clone, so this may be a sequencing read error. The chain has TRBV11-2 and TRBJ2-1; TRBD1 aligns across 8 bases. CDR1 and CDR2 (germline): SGHAT, FQNNGV. The CDR3 sequence is 14 residues long. CDR3 DNA sequence: TGTGTCAGCAGCTACGGACAGGGTGCAAATGAGCAGTTCTTC. Its translation is CVSSYGQGANEQFF.

This sequence joins TRBV20-1 and TRBJ2-5; perhaps D is TRBD1 or TRBD2 (6 bases each). Germline V CDR1 and CDR2: DFQATT, SNEGSKA (reference sequence). CDR3 length: 14 residues. Trimming stripped 3 bases from V and 3 bases from J, with 14 bases between. CDR3 coding DNA: TGCAGTGCTAGTTGGGGGGCCCAGGAAGAGACCCAGTACTTC. Translation gives CSASWGAQEETQYF.

This clonotype was observed a few times. V is TRBV12-3 or TRBV12-4 and J is TRBJ2-1; D perhaps matches TRBD1 (6 bases). The germline V and J ends were trimmed by 2 bases and 3 bases, with 17 bases remaining between them. This CDR3 comprises 17 residues. The DNA for the CDR3 is TGTGCCAGCAGTTTAACTTCCCCGGGACACCTCTACAATGAGCAGTTCTTC. It yields the protein CASSLTSPGHLYNEQFF.

The chain recombines TRBV11-1 with TRBJ2-3, with D possibly matching TRBD2 (6 bases). Trimming shortened V by 5 bases and J by 3 bases, and 21 bases separated the two germline ends. Germline V gene sequence: CDR1 SGHAT, CDR2 FQDESV (reference sequence). CDR3 length equals 17 residues. The CDR3 here is CASSPLRGRNWTDTQYF. Written as DNA, the CDR3 is TGTGCCAGCAGCCCCCTGCGGGGTAGAAACTGGACAGATACGCAGTATTTT.

The sample holds one count of this clonotype. The rearrangement links TRBV20-1 to TRBJ1-5, with no clear D. From germline, CDR1 is DFQATT and CDR2 SNEGSKA (reference sequence). This CDR3 region has 14 residues. V lost 1 base, J lost 6 bases, and 13 bases lay in between. The CDR3 region has the DNA TGCAGTGCTAGAGGACTTACCGTCGGTCAGCCCCAGCATTTT. Its translation is CSARGLTVGQPQHF.

The gene calls are TRBV2 and TRBJ1-1; unclear D gene. Germline assignment: CDR1 SNHLY and CDR2 FYNNEI. The CDR3 runs 13 residues. With 8 bases removed from V and 0 bases from J, the gap between germline ends came to 10 bases. CDR3 sequence: CASYSGMNTEAFF. Here the CDR3 DNA reads TGTGCCAGCTATTCGGGGATGAACACTGAAGCTTTCTTT.

The genes are TRBV27 and TRBJ2-1; D unclear. With 5 bases removed from V and 4 bases from J, the gap between germline ends came to 6 bases. Germline CDR1 and CDR2: MNHEY and SMNVEV (reference sequence). The CDR3 has 12 residues. CDR3 in amino acids: CASSNRYNEQFF. CDR3 DNA: TGTGCCAGCAGTAATCGGTACAATGAGCAGTTCTTC.

The genes are TRBV29-1 and TRBJ1-4, with D hard to call. In germline, CDR1 is SQVTM, CDR2 ANQGSEA. The CDR3 runs to 11 residues. V lost 6 bases, J lost 12 bases, and 14 bases lay in between. CDR3 coding DNA: TGCAGCGTAGGGAGGGAGGGCGAACTGTTTTTT. As protein: CSVGREGELFF. Based on the CDR3 plus reference TRBV29-1 and TRBJ1-4, the full variable domain is SAVISQKPSRDICQRGTSLTIQCQVDSQVTMMFWYRQQPGQSLTLIATANQGSEATYESGFVIDKFPISRPNLTFSTLTVSNMSPEDSSIYLCSVGREGELFFGSGTQLSVL.

The chain links TRBV3-1 to TRBJ2-1; 13 bases are a match to TRBD2. After removal of 4 bases from V and 6 bases from J, the junction contained 9 bases not matched to a gene. The CDR3 covers 17 residues. The V gene's germline CDR1 is LGHDT and CDR2 YNNKEL (reference sequence). The CDR3 sequence is CASSLLLAGGPFNEQFF. In DNA form, the CDR3 reads TGTGCCAGCAGCCTGTTACTAGCGGGAGGGCCGTTCAATGAGCAGTTCTTC.

The chain joins TRBV7-8 to TRBJ2-3; 11 nucleotides match TRBD2. J lost 0 bases, V lost 5 bases, and 4 bases had no gene match. This CDR3 contains 16 residues. The germline CDR1 and CDR2 sequences are SGHVS and FQNEAQ. The CDR3: CASSPLAGGSTDTQYF. The CDR3, as DNA: TGTGCCAGCAGCCCTCTAGCGGGAGGTAGCACAGATACGCAGTATTTT. The full variable domain, its missing parts supplied by reference TRBV7-8 and TRBJ2-3, is GAGVSQSPRYKVAKRGQDVALRCDPISGHVSLFWYQQALGQGPEFLTYFQNEAQLDKSGLPSDRFFAERPEGSVSTLKIQRTQQEDSAVYLCASSPLAGGSTDTQYFGPGTRLTVL.

This clonotype was seen a few times. The CDR3 DNA reads TGTGCCAGCAGCTTAGGCCAGGGGGGGGAGCAGTACTTC. It specifies CASSLGQGGEQYF. The rearrangement uses TRBV7-2 and TRBJ2-7; D assignment may be TRBD1 or TRBD2 (7 bases each). This CDR3 region has 13 residues. The V gene's germline CDR1 is SGHTA and CDR2 FQGNSA. The V end was cut by 1 base, the J end by 7 bases, with 11 bases between.

This chain connects TRBV27 to TRBJ2-5; D call uncertain. CDR1 and CDR2 from the germline V gene are MNHEY and SMNVEV (reference sequence). CDR3 length equals 14 residues. Between the trimmed V and J ends, which lost 7 bases and 1 base, there was a span of 13 bases. For the CDR3, the DNA is TGTGCCAGCACCCTGCCTGAGTGCCAAGAGACCCAGTACTTC. This sequence encodes CASTLPECQETQYF.

This clonotype is medium-sized. J is TRBJ2-7 and V is TRBV7-8; D not resolved. CDR3 length: 12 residues. V was cut by 6 bases and J by 3 bases, with 9 bases left in between. Germline values: CDR1 SGHVS, CDR2 FQNEAQ. CDR3 coding DNA: TGTGCCAGCAGTCCAACGGGCTACGAGCAGTACTTC. Translating it yields CASSPTGYEQYF.

Many counts were recorded for this clonotype. The chain is built from TRBV5-4 and TRBJ2-7; D unclear. Germline V gene lookup returns CDR1 SGHNT and CDR2 YYREEE (reference sequence). Trimming took off 0 bases at V and 7 bases at J, with 14 bases between the two ends. The CDR3 has 14 amino acids. CDR3 DNA sequence: TGTGCCAGCAGCTTGGGATCAGAACCCCTGGAGCAGTACTTC. Amino acids: CASSLGSEPLEQYF.

A single count supports this clonotype. This may be a read error, as it is one base from a much larger clone. V is TRBV2 and J is TRBJ1-2; 7 nucleotides agree with TRBD1. The length of the CDR3 is 14 residues. The V gene end was trimmed by 9 bases and the J gene end by 7 bases; junction bases not matched to a gene: 14. Germline V CDR1 and CDR2: SNHLY, FYNNEI. The CDR3 sequence: CARSSRQGLGGYTF. CDR3 DNA: TGTGCCAGAAGCTCCCGACAGGGTTTGGGTGGCTACACCTTC.

This clonotype has only one observation. The chain joins TRBV6-1 to TRBJ1-1; the D is unclear. The CDR3 covers 11 residues. The V end was cut by 2 bases, the J end by 8 bases, with 6 bases between. Germline V gives CDR1 MNHNS, CDR2 SASEGT. CDR3 DNA: TGTGCCAGCAGTGAAAATCTAGAAGCTTTCTTT. It encodes CASSENLEAFF.

V and J are TRBV12-3 or TRBV12-4 and TRBJ1-2; D remains ambiguous. Trimming removed 7 bases from V and 7 bases from J, with 22 bases in between. The CDR3 contains 15 residues. DNA for the CDR3: TGTGCCAGCACCCCAGAGTTCGGCAATGGAGGTGGCTACACCTTC. Residues: CASTPEFGNGGGYTF.

V gene TRBV29-1 combines with J gene TRBJ2-1; a weak D match, TRBD2 (5 bases). V dropped 6 bases and J dropped 9 bases, with 18 bases sitting between them. The CDR3 is made up of 13 amino acids. Germline V gives CDR1 SQVTM, CDR2 ANQGSEA. The chain's CDR3 is CSVTPLRGSEQFF. In DNA, the CDR3 is TGCAGCGTAACCCCCCTCCGAGGGTCTGAGCAGTTCTTC.

This chain uses TRBV20-1 with TRBJ2-1; perhaps TRBD1 as D (5 bases). Germline values: CDR1 DFQATT, CDR2 SNEGSKA (reference sequence). The CDR3 length is 14 residues. The V and J ends lost 7 bases and 2 bases respectively, with 15 bases between them. CDR3 sequence (DNA): TGCAGTGTCCCACAGGATTGGCCCTACAATGAGCAGTTCTTC. It specifies CSVPQDWPYNEQFF.

A note on this clonotype: The junction and the germline gene differ at one end; a read error may be behind it. V is TRBV7-9 and J is TRBJ2-5; D may be TRBD1 or TRBD2 (5 bases each). CDR3 length equals 13 residues. Per germline, CDR1 SEHNR and CDR2 FQNEAQ (reference sequence). For the CDR3, the DNA is TGTGCCAGCAGCCTAGCTACCCAGGGTGTGGGGTACTTC. The encoded protein is CASSLATQGVGYF.

This clonotype turned up a few times. The CDR3 bases are TGTGCCATCAGTGCGGTCGGGACAGGGGGGGAGACCCAGTACTTC. Amino acid sequence: CAISAVGTGGETQYF. The chain carries TRBV10-3 and TRBJ2-5; 11 bases are a match to TRBD1. This CDR3 has 15 residues. With V trimmed by 4 bases and J by 5 bases, 6 bases remained unmatched. Germline loops: CDR1 ENHRY, CDR2 SYGVKD.

V gene TRBV24-1 combines with J gene TRBJ2-3, with 8 nucleotides matching TRBD2. J lost 6 bases, V lost 4 bases, and 8 bases had no gene match. CDR1 and CDR2 (germline): KGHDR, SFDVKD. The CDR3 totals 15 residues. This CDR3 is CATSDLSGVTDTQYF. CDR3 sequence (DNA): TGTGCCACCAGTGACCTTAGCGGGGTAACGGATACGCAGTATTTT.